A single TCR beta chain is shown here with its context. The naive CD8 subset, CD45RO-negative cells positively selected for CCR7, excluded terminally differentiated effector memory CD45RA+ cells. V lost 1 base to trimming and J lost 8 bases, with 11 bases between them. The length of the CDR3 is 14 residues. Looked up from germline, CDR1 is LGHNA and CDR2 is YSLEER. This entry is derived from a study of shared clonotypes between healthy human individuals. The repertoire was sequenced with immunoSEQ multiplex PCR; TCRdb's copy has only in-frame clones and lacks some. The sample records around 1.9 million clones, roughly 93% being singletons.

The sequence derives from a man aged 18 to 30 in good health. Some clones in this sample may be carry-over from other donors' samples. The chain uses TRBV4-3 and TRBJ2-2, with D unresolved. The specimen was naive CD8+ T cells from PBMCs. Here the CDR3 reads CASSQAPSVGELFF. CDR3 DNA sequence: TGCGCCAGCAGCCAAGCCCCGTCCGTAGGGGAGCTGTTTTTT.